A selection of T cell receptor beta chains follows, all from one sample in a study of early T cells in non-severe SARS-CoV-2 infection. TCRdb itself ran the 5' RACE reads through MiXCR, one entry per CDR3 protein. The sample consists of over 30,000 distinct CDR3 sequences, 7.9% of them appearing once. The specimen was whole blood, collected at baseline. These receptors all stem from an adult who was a healthcare worker with PCR-confirmed SARS-CoV-2 infection or an uninfected control (not recorded which). Each CDR3 is given with its conserved first and last residue. D genes are given only for firm matches. Clone size, where shown, is once, few, many, or a class for clones that have expanded.

d_gene | abundance | j_gene | v_gene | CDR3nt | CDR3aa
TRBD2 | - | TRBJ2-1 | TRBV7-6 | TGTGCCAGCAGCCTAGAGTACGGGAGGAATGAGCAGTTCTTC | CASSLEYGRNEQFF
- | many | TRBJ2-7 | TRBV7-9 | TGTGCCAGCAGCCTTGGGGGGAGAACCTACGAGCAGTACTTC | CASSLGGRTYEQYF
TRBD1 | few | TRBJ1-5 | TRBV20-1 | TGCAGTGCTAGAGCCTACAGGGGGAGGGGAGGCAATCAGCCCCAGCATTTT | CSARAYRGRGGNQPQHF
TRBD1 | - | TRBJ1-6 | TRBV7-9 | TGTGCCAGCAGCCCCGGACAGGTCGGCCCCCCATATAATTCACCCCTCCACTTT | CASSPGQVGPPYNSPLHF
TRBD1 | few | TRBJ2-4 | TRBV28 | TGTGCCAGCAGTAGGGGGCCGGAGAACATTCAGTACTTC | CASSRGPENIQYF
- | - | TRBJ2-7 | TRBV28 | TGTGCCAGCATCCCGGGGGCAGGGGGAAAGGAGCAGTACTTC | CASIPGAGGKEQYF
TRBD1 | few | TRBJ1-5 | TRBV15 | TGTGCCACCAGCAGAGAACCGGAATTGACAGGGTGGAATCAGCCCCAGCATTTT | CATSREPELTGWNQPQHF
- | few | TRBJ2-1 | TRBV5-6 | TGTGCCAGCAGCCTCTGGGGGCGGCCTACTAACAATGAGCAGTTCTTC | CASSLWGRPTNNEQFF
TRBD1 | many | TRBJ2-7 | TRBV3-1 | TGTGCCAGCAGCCCAACAGGGGTAGACGAGCAGTACTTC | CASSPTGVDEQYF
TRBD1 | - | TRBJ1-5 | TRBV12-3/TRBV12-4 | TGTGCCAGCAGTAACCGGGACAGTGAATTCATAAATCAGCCCCAGCATTTT | CASSNRDSEFINQPQHF
- | - | TRBJ2-6 | TRBV7-3 | TGTGCCAGCAGCTTTCGCAGGGGAGCTGGGGCCAACGTCCTGACTTTC | CASSFRRGAGANVLTF
TRBD1 | few | TRBJ2-3 | TRBV6-6 | TGTGCCAGCAGCTGGACAGGGTCTCGCACAGATACGCAGTATTTT | CASSWTGSRTDTQYF
- | - | TRBJ2-6 | TRBV19 | TGTGCCAGTAGTTTGGCCAGCTCTGGGGCCAACGTCCTGACTTTC | CASSLASSGANVLTF
TRBD1 | - | TRBJ1-1 | TRBV30 | TGTGCCTGGACGTCGAAGGGGGCGACGGGAGCTTTCTTT | CAWTSKGATGAFF
- | many | TRBJ1-4 | TRBV20-1 | TGCAGTGCTCGAGGGCACCTAAACGAAAAACTGTTTTTT | CSARGHLNEKLFF
- | few | TRBJ1-2 | TRBV4-3 | TGCGCCAGCAGCCAAAGTTTCGACTCTCAACACCATGGCTACACCTTC | CASSQSFDSQHHGYTF
- | many | TRBJ2-7 | TRBV12-3/TRBV12-4 | TGTGCCAGCAGTCTGGACTACGAGCAGTACTTC | CASSLDYEQYF
TRBD2 | many | TRBJ2-1 | TRBV6-1 | TGTGCCAGCAGGCAAGGGCGGGGGGACTACAATGAGCAGTTCTTC | CASRQGRGDYNEQFF
TRBD1 | many | TRBJ1-5 | TRBV20-1 | TGCAGTGCTGGGAACAGGGGGCAAGACCAGCCCCAGCATTTT | CSAGNRGQDQPQHF
- | - | TRBJ1-2 | TRBV20-1 | TGCAGTGCTAGAGATACGGTTAACTATGGCTACACCTTC | CSARDTVNYGYTF
- | - | TRBJ1-6 | TRBV6-6 | TGTGCCAGCAGTTATACGGGGGAGAATTCACCCCTCCACTTT | CASSYTGENSPLHF
- | - | TRBJ2-2 | TRBV12-3/TRBV12-4 | TGTGTCAGCAGCCCGGATTCCACCGGGGAGCTGTTTTTT | CVSSPDSTGELFF
- | - | TRBJ2-2 | TRBV7-2 | TGTGCCAGCAGCCCACCTCCCGGGGAGCTGTTTTTT | CASSPPPGELFF
TRBD1 | - | TRBJ2-1 | TRBV5-1 | TGCGCCAGCAGTCCCGGACAGGGGGCAGGGAATGAGCAGTTCTTC | CASSPGQGAGNEQFF
- | few | TRBJ1-5 | TRBV2 | TGTGCCAGCAGTGGAGAGGCTCAGCCCCAGCATTTT | CASSGEAQPQHF
- | - | TRBJ2-3 | TRBV6-2/TRBV6-3 | TGTGCCAGCAGTTACCAAATGGACGGGCCCACGCAGTATTTT | CASSYQMDGPTQYF
- | many | TRBJ2-1 | TRBV6-5 | TGTGCCAGCAGTCAAGGCGGTGAGCAGTTCTTC | CASSQGGEQFF
- | - | TRBJ1-1 | TRBV5-1 | TGCGCCAGCAGCTTGGGAGGACAGTACACTGAAGCTTTCTTT | CASSLGGQYTEAFF
TRBD2 | many | TRBJ2-1 | TRBV29-1 | TGCAGCGGTGGACTAGCCCTGCAGCAGTTCTTC | CSGGLALQQFF
TRBD1 | - | TRBJ2-2 | TRBV2 | TGTGCCAGCAGTGAGAAGGGGGCGCGAACCGGGGAGCTGTTTTTT | CASSEKGARTGELFF